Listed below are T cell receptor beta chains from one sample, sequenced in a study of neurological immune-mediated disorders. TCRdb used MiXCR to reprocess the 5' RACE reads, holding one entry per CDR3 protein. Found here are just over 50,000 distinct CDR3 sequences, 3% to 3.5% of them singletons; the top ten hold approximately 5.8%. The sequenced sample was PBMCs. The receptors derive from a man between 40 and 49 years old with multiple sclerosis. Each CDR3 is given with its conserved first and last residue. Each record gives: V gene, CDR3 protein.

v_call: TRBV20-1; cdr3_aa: CSAIPGQNMGEKLFF
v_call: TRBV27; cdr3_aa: CASSSTGTGDEQYF
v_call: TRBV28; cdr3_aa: CASGRQLLYNSPLHF
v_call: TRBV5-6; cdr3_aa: CASSLAAGTETQYF
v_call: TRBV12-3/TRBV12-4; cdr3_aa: CASSLMGRTSEKLFF
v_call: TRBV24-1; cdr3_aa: CATSGFRGADTEAFF
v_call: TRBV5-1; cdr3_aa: CASSSQGALNTEAFF
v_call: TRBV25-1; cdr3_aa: CASSEWSGGRGGRWTDTQYF
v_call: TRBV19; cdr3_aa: CASSPGGGSTDTQYF
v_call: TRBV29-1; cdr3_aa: CSAEGDRDRAYEQYF
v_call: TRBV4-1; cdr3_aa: CASSQDGATPYNSPLHF
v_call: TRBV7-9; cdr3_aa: CASSSEGGYGYTF
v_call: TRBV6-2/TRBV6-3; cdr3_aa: CASSELLEEQFF
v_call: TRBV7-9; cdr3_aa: CASSPGTGENQPQNF
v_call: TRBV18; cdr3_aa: CASSPPGSSNQPQHF
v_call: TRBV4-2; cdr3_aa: CASSPSPLSGGAETQYF
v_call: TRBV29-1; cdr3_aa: CSAADSQETQYF
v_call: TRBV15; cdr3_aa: CATSSDRDRLEKLFF
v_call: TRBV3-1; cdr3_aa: CASSPSSVGTSNREQYF
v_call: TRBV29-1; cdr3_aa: CSVEDSTGVPYEQYF
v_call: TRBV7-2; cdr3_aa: CASSLGKGTDTQYF
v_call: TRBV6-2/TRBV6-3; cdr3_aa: CASSWTENTEAFF
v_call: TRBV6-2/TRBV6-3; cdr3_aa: CASSPSGTGRHEQYF
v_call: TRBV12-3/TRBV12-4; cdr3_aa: CASSLGDNSPLNF
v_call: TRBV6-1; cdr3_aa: CATLTGIHYEQYF
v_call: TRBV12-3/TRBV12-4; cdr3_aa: CASSFRVGGSYNSPLHF
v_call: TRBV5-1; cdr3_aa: CASDPVQRGGETQYF
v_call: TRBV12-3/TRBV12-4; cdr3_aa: CASSDTGLITDTQYF
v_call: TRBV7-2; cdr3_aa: CASSLTQETQYF
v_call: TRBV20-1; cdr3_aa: CSARSQEYAPQNF
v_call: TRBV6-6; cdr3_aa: CASSYGKQGDTGELFF
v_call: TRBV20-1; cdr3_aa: CSVRGGQTQETQYF
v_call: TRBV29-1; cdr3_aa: CSSTSPTGGYGYTF
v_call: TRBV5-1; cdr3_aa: CASSLYSGGAGDTDTQYF
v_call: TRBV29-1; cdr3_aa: CSVDRGMELFF
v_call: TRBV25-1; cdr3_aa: CASGTGNPPHTEAFF
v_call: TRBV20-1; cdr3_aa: CSARQTGGGQPQHF